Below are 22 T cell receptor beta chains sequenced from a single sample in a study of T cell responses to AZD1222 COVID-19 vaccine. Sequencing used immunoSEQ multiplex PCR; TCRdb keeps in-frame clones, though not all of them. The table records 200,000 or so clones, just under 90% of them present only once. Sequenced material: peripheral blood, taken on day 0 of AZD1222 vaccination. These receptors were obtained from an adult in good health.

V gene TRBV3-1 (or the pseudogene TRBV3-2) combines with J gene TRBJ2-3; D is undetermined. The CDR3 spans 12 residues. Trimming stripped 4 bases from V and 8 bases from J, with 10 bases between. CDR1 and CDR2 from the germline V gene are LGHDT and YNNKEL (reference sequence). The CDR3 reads CASSPNSGTQYF. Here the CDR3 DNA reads TGTGCCAGCAGCCCTAATTCGGGTACGCAGTATTTT.

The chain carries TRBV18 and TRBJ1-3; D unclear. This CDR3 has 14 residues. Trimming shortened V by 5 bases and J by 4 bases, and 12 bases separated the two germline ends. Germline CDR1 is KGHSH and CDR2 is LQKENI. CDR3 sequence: CASSFDSGGNTIYF. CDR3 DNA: TGTGCCAGCTCATTCGATAGTGGCGGAAACACCATATATTTT.

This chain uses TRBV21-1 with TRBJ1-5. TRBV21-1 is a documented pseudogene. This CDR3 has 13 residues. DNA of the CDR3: TGTGCCAGCAGCAAAGGGGGAAATCAGCCCCAGCATTTT. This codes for CASSKGGNQPQHF.

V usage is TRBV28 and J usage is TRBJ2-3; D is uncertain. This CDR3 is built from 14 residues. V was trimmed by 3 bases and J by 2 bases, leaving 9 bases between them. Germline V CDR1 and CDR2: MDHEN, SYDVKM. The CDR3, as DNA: TGTGCCAGCAGTTTCGACACTATCACAGATACGCAGTATTTT. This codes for CASSFDTITDTQYF.

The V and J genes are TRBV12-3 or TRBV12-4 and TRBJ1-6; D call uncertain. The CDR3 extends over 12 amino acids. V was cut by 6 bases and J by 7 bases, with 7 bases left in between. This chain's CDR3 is CASSLPNSPLHF. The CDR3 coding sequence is TGTGCCAGCAGCCTCCCGAATTCACCCCTCCACTTT.

DNA for the CDR3: TGTGCCAGCAGCTTTGGGGATGGTCAGCCCCAGCATTTT. It encodes CASSFGDGQPQHF. The rearrangement joins TRBV5-5 to TRBJ1-5; no firm D call. This CDR3 is built from 13 residues. Germline V gene sequence: CDR1 SGHKS, CDR2 YYEKEE (reference sequence). V lost 2 bases, J lost 6 bases, and 9 bases lay in between.

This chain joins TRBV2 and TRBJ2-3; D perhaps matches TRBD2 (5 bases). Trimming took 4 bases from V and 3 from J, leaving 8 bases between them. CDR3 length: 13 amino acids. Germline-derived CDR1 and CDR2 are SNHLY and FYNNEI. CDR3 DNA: TGTGCCAGCAGTGCGGACTTTACAGATACGCAGTATTTT. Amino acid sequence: CASSADFTDTQYF.

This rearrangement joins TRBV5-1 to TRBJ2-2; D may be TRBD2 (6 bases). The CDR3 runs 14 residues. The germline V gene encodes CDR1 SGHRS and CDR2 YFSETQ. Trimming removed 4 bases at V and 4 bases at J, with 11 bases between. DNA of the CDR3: TGCGCCAGCAGCCCGGGGGAAAGCACCGGGGAGCTGTTTTTT. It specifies CASSPGESTGELFF. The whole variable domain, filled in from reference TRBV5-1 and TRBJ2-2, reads KAGVTQTPRYLIKTRGQQVTLSCSPISGHRSVSWYQQTPGQGLQFLFEYFSETQRNKGNFPGRFSGRQFSNSRSEMNVSTLELGDSALYLCASSPGESTGELFFGEGSRLTVL.

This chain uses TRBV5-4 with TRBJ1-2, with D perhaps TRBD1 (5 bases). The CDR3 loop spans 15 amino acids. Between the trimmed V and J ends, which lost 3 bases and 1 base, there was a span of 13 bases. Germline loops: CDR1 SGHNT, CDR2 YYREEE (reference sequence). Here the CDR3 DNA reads TGTGCCAGCAGCTCGCGGACAACAAATAACTATGGCTACACCTTC. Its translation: CASSSRTTNNYGYTF.

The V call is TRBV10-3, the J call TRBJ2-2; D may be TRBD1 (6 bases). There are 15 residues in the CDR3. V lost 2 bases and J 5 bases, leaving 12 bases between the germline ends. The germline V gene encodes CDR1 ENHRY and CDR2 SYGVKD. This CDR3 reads CAISENRVDTGELFF. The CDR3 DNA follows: TGTGCCATCAGTGAGAACAGGGTTGATACCGGGGAGCTGTTTTTT.

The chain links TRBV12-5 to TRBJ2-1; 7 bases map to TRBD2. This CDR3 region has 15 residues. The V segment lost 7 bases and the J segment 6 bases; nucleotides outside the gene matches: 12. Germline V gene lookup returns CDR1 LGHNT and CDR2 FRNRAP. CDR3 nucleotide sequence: TGTGCTAGTGCCCAATGGGGGGGGGAGTCCAATGAGCAGTTCTTC. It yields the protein CASAQWGGESNEQFF.

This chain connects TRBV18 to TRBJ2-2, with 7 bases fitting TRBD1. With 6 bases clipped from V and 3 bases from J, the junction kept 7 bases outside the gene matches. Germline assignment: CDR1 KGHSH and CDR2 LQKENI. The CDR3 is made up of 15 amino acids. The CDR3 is CASSLQGRDTGELFF. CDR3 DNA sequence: TGTGCCAGCTCCCTACAGGGGAGAGACACCGGGGAGCTGTTTTTT.

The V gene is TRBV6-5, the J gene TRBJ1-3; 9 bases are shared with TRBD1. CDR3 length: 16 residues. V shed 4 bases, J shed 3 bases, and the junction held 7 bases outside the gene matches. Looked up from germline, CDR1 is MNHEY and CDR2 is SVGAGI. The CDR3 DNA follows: TGTGCCAGCAGTTCCATTGGACAGGGGCTTGGAAACACCATATATTTT. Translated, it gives CASSSIGQGLGNTIYF.

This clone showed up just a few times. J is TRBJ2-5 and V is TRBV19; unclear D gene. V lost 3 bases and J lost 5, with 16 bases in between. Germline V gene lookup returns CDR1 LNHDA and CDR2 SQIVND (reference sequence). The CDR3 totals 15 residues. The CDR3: CASSIRAGAPETQYF. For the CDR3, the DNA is TGTGCCAGTAGTATTCGGGCAGGAGCCCCGGAGACCCAGTACTTC.

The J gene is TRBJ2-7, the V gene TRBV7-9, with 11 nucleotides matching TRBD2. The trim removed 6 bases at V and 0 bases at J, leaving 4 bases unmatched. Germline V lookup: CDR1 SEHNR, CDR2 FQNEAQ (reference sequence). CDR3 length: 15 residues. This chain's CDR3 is CASRYSGGASYEQYF. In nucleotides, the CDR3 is TGTGCCAGCAGATATAGCGGGGGGGCCTCCTACGAGCAGTACTTC.

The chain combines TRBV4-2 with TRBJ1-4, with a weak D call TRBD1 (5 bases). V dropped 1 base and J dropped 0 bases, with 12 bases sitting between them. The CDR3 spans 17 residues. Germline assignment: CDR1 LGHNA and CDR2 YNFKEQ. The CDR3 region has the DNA TGTGCCAGCAGCCAAGCCACAGGATTAGCAACTAATGAAAAACTGTTTTTT. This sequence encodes CASSQATGLATNEKLFF.

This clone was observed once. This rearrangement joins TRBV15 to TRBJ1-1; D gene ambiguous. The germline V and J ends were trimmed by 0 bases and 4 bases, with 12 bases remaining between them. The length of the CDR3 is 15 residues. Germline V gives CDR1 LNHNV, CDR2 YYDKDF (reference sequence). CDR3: CATSRDGLGSTEAFF. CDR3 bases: TGTGCCACCAGCAGAGATGGTTTGGGGTCCACTGAAGCTTTCTTT.

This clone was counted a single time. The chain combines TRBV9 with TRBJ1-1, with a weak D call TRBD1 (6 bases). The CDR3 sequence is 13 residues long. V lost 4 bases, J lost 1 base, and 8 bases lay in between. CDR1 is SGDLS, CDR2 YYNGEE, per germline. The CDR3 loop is CASSPQGNTEAFF. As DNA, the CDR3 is TGTGCCAGCAGCCCACAGGGGAACACTGAAGCTTTCTTT.

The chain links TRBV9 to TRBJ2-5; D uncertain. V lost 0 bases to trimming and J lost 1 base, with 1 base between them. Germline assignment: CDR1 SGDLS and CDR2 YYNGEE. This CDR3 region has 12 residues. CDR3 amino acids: CASSVAQETQYF. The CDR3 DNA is TGTGCCAGCAGCGTAGCCCAAGAGACCCAGTACTTC.

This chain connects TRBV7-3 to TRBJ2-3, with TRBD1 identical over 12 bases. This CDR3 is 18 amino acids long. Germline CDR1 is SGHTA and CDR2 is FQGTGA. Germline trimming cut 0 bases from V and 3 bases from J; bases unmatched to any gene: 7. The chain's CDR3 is CASSLTGGTGGKTDTQYF. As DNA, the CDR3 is TGTGCCAGCAGCTTAACTGGCGGGACAGGGGGCAAGACAGATACGCAGTATTTT.

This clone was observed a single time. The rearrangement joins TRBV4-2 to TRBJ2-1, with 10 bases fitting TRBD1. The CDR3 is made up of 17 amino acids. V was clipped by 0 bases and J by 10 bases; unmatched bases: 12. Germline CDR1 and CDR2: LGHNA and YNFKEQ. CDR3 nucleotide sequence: TGTGCCAGCAGCCAAGATCAATTGTTTGGGACAGGGGACGAGCAGTTCTTC. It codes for CASSQDQLFGTGDEQFF.

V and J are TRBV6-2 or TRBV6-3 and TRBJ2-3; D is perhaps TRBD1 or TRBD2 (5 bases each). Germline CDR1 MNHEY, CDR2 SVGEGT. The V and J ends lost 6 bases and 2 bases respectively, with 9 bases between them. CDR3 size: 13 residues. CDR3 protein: CASSRDLTDTQYF. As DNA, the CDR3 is TGTGCCAGCAGCCGGGACCTCACAGATACGCAGTATTTT.